Following are 13 T cell receptor beta chains from one sample sequenced in a study of blood T cell repertoires in COVID-19. TCRdb keeps only in-frame clones here, not all; method: immunoSEQ multiplex PCR. The table records 95,000 to 150,000 clones, around 83% of them present only once. Sample: peripheral blood. These receptors were obtained from a man in his 60s with acute or convalescent COVID-19.

A few counts support this clone. The rearrangement uses TRBV2 and TRBJ1-2; 7 bases are a match to TRBD1. CDR3 length: 14 residues. The germline V gene has CDR1 SNHLY and CDR2 FYNNEI. The V gene end was trimmed by 4 bases and the J gene end by 6 bases; junction bases not matched to a gene: 8. CDR3: CASSGQQGWNGYTF. The CDR3 nucleotides are TGTGCCAGCAGTGGCCAACAGGGGTGGAATGGCTACACCTTC.

CDR3 protein: CASSQSPRVKRSSYEQYF. CDR3 coding DNA: TGCGCCAGCAGTCAATCGCCCAGGGTGAAGAGGAGCTCCTACGAGCAGTACTTC. J is TRBJ2-7 and V is TRBV23-1, with D possibly matching TRBD1 (5 bases). TRBV23-1 is an ORF, with its function uncertain. The CDR3 contains 18 residues. Deletions cut 0 bases from V and 0 bases from J, with 18 bases between.

The chain joins TRBV6-2 or TRBV6-3 to TRBJ2-1; 15 nucleotides line up with TRBD2. With V trimmed by 6 bases and J by 5 bases, 8 bases remained unmatched. This CDR3 spans 17 amino acids. Germline lookup yields CDR1 MNHEY and CDR2 SVGEGT. The CDR3 DNA is TGTGCCAGCAGCCCTGGACTAGCGGGAGGGACAGACAATGAGCAGTTCTTC. It encodes CASSPGLAGGTDNEQFF.

V gene TRBV5-1 combines with J gene TRBJ1-2, with D hard to call. The CDR3 totals 13 residues. V was clipped by 2 bases and J by 4 bases, with 9 bases between them. Looked up from germline, CDR1 is SGHRS and CDR2 is YFSETQ. CDR3 residues: CASSFGRFYGYTF. CDR3 DNA sequence: TGCGCCAGCAGCTTCGGCAGGTTCTATGGCTACACCTTC.

This chain connects TRBV29-1 to TRBJ2-5, with D possibly being TRBD1 (7 bases). CDR1 and CDR2 from the germline V gene are SQVTM and ANQGSEA. Trimming pared 7 bases from V and 4 bases from J, leaving 16 bases between. This CDR3 spans 13 amino acids. CDR3 DNA: TGCAGCGGGGACAGTAGGGGGGTAGAGACCCAGTACTTC. It is translated as CSGDSRGVETQYF.

V gene TRBV19 combines with J gene TRBJ2-7; 12 nucleotides agree with TRBD2. The junction had 5 bases not matched to a gene; V was cut back by 5 bases and J by 0 bases. CDR3 length: 16 amino acids. Germline assignment: CDR1 LNHDA and CDR2 SQIVND (reference sequence). The CDR3 reads CASSPRLAGVSYEQYF. CDR3 DNA: TGTGCCAGTAGTCCAAGACTAGCGGGAGTCTCCTACGAGCAGTACTTC.

The chain combines TRBV5-1 with TRBJ2-3, with a possible D match to TRBD2 (6 bases). CDR1 is SGHRS, CDR2 YFSETQ, per germline. V was cut by 1 base and J by 7 bases, with 19 bases left in between. The CDR3 is made up of 16 amino acids. CDR3 in amino acids: CASSLISGVTGYTQYF. The CDR3 nucleotides read TGCGCCAGCAGCTTGATTTCGGGAGTTACTGGTTATACGCAGTATTTT.

The V and J genes are TRBV25-1 and TRBJ2-7, with TRBD1 matching over 9 bases. The CDR3 runs 13 residues. Trimming removed 5 bases from V and 5 bases from J; junction bases left unmatched: 4. Per germline, CDR1 MGHDK and CDR2 SYGVNS. The CDR3 DNA reads TGTGCCAGCAGTAGCACAGGGGGCGACGAGCAGTACTTC. As protein: CASSSTGGDEQYF.

The V gene is TRBV5-6, the J gene TRBJ2-5; D perhaps matches TRBD2 (6 bases). The CDR3 contains 16 residues. CDR1 and CDR2 from the germline V gene are SGHDT and YYEEEE. Trimming stripped 0 bases from V and 7 bases from J, with 19 bases between. CDR3 in amino acids: CASSLGANSGTGTQYF. The CDR3 region has the DNA TGTGCCAGCAGCTTGGGGGCTAATAGCGGTACGGGGACCCAGTACTTC.

This clone was detected only a few times. The V gene is TRBV15, the J gene TRBJ2-7, with D tentatively TRBD1 (7 bases). Trimming took off 1 base at V and 3 bases at J, with 16 bases between the two ends. The CDR3 contains 16 residues. Germline CDR1 and CDR2: LNHNV and YYDKDF (reference sequence). The CDR3 reads CATSRGLTGRHYEQYF. The CDR3 nucleotides are TGTGCCACCAGCAGAGGATTGACAGGGAGGCACTACGAGCAGTACTTC.

The CDR3 DNA reads as TGTGCCTGGAGTACTCCCAGGGGACAGAAGGCCTACGAGCAGTACTTC. Its translation: CAWSTPRGQKAYEQYF. The rearrangement links TRBV30 to TRBJ2-7; 7 bases fit TRBD1. Trimming took 2 bases from V and 2 from J; bases not matched to a gene: 12. From germline, CDR1 is GTSNPN and CDR2 SVGIG (reference sequence). The CDR3 covers 16 residues. Combining the CDR3 with reference TRBV30 and TRBJ2-7 gives the whole variable domain SQTIHQWPATLVQPVGSPLSLECTVEGTSNPNLYWYRQAAGRGLQLLFYSVGIGQISSEVPQNLSASRPQDRQFILSSKKLLLSDSGFYLCAWSTPRGQKAYEQYFGPGTRLTVT.

This chain joins TRBV27 and TRBJ1-2; D not certain. The CDR3 totals 14 residues. Per germline, CDR1 MNHEY and CDR2 SMNVEV (reference sequence). Trimming pared 5 bases from V and 4 bases from J, leaving 14 bases between. In DNA, the CDR3 is TGTGCCAGCAGTGGAGGGCGCCTCAGCTATGGCTACACCTTC. Protein sequence: CASSGGRLSYGYTF.

The chain uses TRBV18 and TRBJ1-6; the D is unclear. In germline, CDR1 is KGHSH, CDR2 LQKENI. The CDR3 runs 12 residues. The V gene lost 3 bases and the J gene lost 5 bases, with 2 bases spanning the gap. DNA for the CDR3: TGTGCCAGCTCACCCGATAATTCACCCCTCCACTTT. This gives the protein CASSPDNSPLHF.